This T cell receptor (beta chain) was profiled in a study of identical twins. V was pared by 3 bases and J by 1 base, with 12 bases between. This CDR3 has 16 residues. Germline CDR1 is SEHNR and CDR2 is FQNEAQ (reference sequence). A single record per CDR3 protein comes from TCRdb applying MiXCR to the 5' RACE reads. The data contain some 660,000 distinct CDR3 sequences, 8.5% to 9% of them seen just once; the ten biggest clones take up approximately 0.94%. The sample also formed part of further work on yellow fever vaccine responses in identical twins.

Specimen: PBMCs. The V gene is TRBV7-9, the J gene TRBJ1-4; tentatively, D is TRBD1 (6 bases). The sequence came from a woman between 18 and 30 years old in good health. For the CDR3, the DNA is TGTGCCAGCAGCTTTTTTTGGGGGCGAACTAATGAAAAACTGTTTTTT. Protein sequence: CASSFFWGRTNEKLFF.